In this sample, the clone carrying this T cell receptor beta chain turned up a few times. Its antigen is unknown. These data originate in a study of lung T cells in sarcoidosis with Löfgren's syndrome. Across the study: CD4+ T cells build up in sarcoidosis bronchoalveolar lavage fluid. General study results and limits: Multiple Löfgren's syndrome patients reportedly shared TRAV12-1 and TRBV2 CDR3 motifs, suggesting public CD4+ TCRs. TRAV12-1 and TRBV2 were reportedly most expanded in Löfgren's patients.

The V gene end was trimmed by 6 bases and the J gene end by 7 bases; junction bases not matched to a gene: 11. Germline CDR1 and CDR2: DFQATT and SNEGSKA (reference sequence). The CDR3 consists of 14 residues. From the reads, TCRdb called clonotypes with MiXCR, one entry per CDR3 protein. The sample contains 60,000 to 65,000 distinct CDR3 sequences, around 20% of which appear only once. The sample consisted of CD4+ T cells from PBMCs. The rearrangement joins TRBV20-1 to TRBJ2-1, with 8 bases matching TRBD2. The sequence was obtained from a human donor with sarcoidosis (Löfgren's syndrome or another form), or a control subject (not recorded which). The CDR3 nucleotides are TGCAGTGCCGGGGGGGAGGCCCCGGGGAATGAGCAGTTCTTC. Protein: CSAGGEAPGNEQFF.